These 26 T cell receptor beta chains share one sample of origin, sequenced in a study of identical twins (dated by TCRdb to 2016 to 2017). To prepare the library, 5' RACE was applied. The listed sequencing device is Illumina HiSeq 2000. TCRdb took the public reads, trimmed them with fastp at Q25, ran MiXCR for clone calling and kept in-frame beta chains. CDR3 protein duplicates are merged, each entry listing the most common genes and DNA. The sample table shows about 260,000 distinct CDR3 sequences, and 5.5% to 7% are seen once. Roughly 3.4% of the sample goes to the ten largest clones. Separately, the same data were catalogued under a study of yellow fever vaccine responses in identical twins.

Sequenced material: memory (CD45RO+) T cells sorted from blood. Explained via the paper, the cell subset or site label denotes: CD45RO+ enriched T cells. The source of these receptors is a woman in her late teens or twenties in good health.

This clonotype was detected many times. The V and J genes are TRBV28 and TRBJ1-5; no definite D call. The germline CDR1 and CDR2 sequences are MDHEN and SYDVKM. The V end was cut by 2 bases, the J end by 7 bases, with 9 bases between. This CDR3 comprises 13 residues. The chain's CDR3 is CASSLTLKQPQHF. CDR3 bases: TGTGCCAGCAGTTTAACCCTCAAACAGCCCCAGCATTTT. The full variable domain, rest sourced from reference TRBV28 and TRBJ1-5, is DVKVTQSSRYLVKRTGEKVFLECVQDMDHENMFWYRQDPGLGLRLIYFSYDVKMKEKGDIPEGYSVSREKKERFSLILESASTNQTSMYLCASSLTLKQPQHFGDGTRLSIL.

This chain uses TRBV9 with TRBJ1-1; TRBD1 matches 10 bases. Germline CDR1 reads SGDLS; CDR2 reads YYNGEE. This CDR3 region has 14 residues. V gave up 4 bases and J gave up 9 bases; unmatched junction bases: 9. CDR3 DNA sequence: TGTGCCAGCAGCCCACGGGACAGGGGCTTTAAAGCTTTCTTT. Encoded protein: CASSPRDRGFKAFF. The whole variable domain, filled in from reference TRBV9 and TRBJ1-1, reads DSGVTQTPKHLITATGQRVTLRCSPRSGDLSVYWYQQSLDQGLQFLIQYYNGEERAKGNILERFSAQQFPDLHSELNLSSLELGDSALYFCASSPRDRGFKAFFGQGTRLTVV.

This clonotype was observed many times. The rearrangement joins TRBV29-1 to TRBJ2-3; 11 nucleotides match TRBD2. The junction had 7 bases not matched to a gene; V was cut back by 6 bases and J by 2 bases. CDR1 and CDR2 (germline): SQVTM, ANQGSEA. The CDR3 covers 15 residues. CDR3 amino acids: CSVPGTSGFTDTQYF. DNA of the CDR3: TGCAGCGTGCCCGGGACTAGCGGTTTCACAGATACGCAGTATTTT.

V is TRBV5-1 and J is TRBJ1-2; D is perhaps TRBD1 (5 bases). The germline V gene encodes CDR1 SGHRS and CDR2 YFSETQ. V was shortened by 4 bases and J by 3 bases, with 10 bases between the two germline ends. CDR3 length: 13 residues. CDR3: CASSPGHHYGYTF. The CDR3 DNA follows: TGCGCCAGCAGCCCCGGACACCACTATGGCTACACCTTC.

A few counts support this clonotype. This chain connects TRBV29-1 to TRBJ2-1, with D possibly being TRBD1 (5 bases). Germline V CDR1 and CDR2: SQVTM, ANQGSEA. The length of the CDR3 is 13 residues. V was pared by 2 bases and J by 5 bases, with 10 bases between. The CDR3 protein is CSVETVRDNEQFF. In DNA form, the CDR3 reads TGCAGCGTTGAAACGGTCAGGGACAATGAGCAGTTCTTC.

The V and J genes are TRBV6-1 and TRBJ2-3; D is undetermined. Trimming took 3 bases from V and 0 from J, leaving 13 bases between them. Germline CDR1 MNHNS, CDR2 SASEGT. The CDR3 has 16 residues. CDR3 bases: TGTGCCAGCAGTGACGGCGCGGTAGCCAGCACAGATACGCAGTATTTT. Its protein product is CASSDGAVASTDTQYF.

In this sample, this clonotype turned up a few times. The CDR3 loop is CASSEGSGRDNEQFF. For the CDR3, the DNA is TGTGCCAGCAGTGAAGGAAGCGGGAGGGACAATGAGCAGTTCTTC. This chain links TRBV2 with TRBJ2-1; 10 nucleotides agree with TRBD2. The CDR3 contains 15 residues. V lost 1 base, J lost 5 bases, and 2 bases stayed unmatched. Per the germline V gene, CDR1 is SNHLY and CDR2 is FYNNEI. Drawing the rest from reference TRBV2 and TRBJ2-1, the complete variable domain is EPEVTQTPSHQVTQMGQEVILRCVPISNHLYFYWYRQILGQKVEFLVSFYNNEISEKSEIFDDQFSVERPDGSNFTLKIRSTKLEDSAMYFCASSEGSGRDNEQFFGPGTRLTVL.

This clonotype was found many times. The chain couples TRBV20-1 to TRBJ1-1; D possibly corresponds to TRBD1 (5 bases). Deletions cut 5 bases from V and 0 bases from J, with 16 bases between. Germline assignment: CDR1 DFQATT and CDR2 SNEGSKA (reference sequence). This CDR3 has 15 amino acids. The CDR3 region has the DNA TGCAGTGCTCCGAAACCGGGACTGATGAACACTGAAGCTTTCTTT. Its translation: CSAPKPGLMNTEAFF.

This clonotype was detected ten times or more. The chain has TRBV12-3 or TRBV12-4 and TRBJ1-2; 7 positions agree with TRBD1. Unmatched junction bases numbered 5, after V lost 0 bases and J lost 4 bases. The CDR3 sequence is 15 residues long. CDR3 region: CASSLADRTSYGYTF. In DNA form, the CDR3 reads TGTGCCAGCAGTTTAGCGGACAGGACGTCCTATGGCTACACCTTC.

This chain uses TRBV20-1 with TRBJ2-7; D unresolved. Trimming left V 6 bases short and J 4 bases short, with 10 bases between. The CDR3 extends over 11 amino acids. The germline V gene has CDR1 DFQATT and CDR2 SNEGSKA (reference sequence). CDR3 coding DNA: TGCAGTGCCAGTAAGGTTTACGAGCAGTACGTC. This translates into CSASKVYEQYV.

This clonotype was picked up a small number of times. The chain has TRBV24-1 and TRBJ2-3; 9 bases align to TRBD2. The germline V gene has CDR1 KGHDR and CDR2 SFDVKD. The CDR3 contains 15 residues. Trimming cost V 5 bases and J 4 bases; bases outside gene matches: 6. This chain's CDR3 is CATSVAGVLADTQYF. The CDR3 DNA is TGTGCCACCAGTGTAGCGGGAGTGCTGGCAGATACGCAGTATTTT.

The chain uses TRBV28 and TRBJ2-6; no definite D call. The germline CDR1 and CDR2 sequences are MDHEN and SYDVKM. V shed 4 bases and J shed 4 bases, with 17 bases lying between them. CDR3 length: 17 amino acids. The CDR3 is CASSSPEHFVGANVLTF. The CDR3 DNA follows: TGTGCCAGCAGTTCCCCGGAGCACTTTGTGGGGGCCAACGTCCTGACTTTC.

Here the CDR3 reads CSAVWGGEQYV. DNA of the CDR3: TGCAGTGCTGTGTGGGGGGGCGAGCAGTACGTC. The rearrangement links TRBV20-1 to TRBJ2-7, with 7 bases matching TRBD2. CDR3 length: 11 residues. V was clipped by 5 bases and J by 6 bases; unmatched bases: 4. Germline V gene lookup returns CDR1 DFQATT and CDR2 SNEGSKA (reference sequence).

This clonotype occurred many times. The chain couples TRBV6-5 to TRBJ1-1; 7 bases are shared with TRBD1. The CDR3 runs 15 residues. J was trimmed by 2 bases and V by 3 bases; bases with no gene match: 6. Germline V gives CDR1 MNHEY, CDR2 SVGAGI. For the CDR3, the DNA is TGTGCCAGCAGTTATGGAACAGGGGATAACACTGAAGCTTTCTTT. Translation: CASSYGTGDNTEAFF.

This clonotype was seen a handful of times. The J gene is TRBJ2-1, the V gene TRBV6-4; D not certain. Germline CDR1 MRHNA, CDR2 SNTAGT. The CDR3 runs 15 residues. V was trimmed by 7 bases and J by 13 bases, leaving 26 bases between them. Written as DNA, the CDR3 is TGTGCCAGCACCCCCGGGCCCCTTGAGAACAATGTCCAGTTCTTC. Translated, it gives CASTPGPLENNVQFF.

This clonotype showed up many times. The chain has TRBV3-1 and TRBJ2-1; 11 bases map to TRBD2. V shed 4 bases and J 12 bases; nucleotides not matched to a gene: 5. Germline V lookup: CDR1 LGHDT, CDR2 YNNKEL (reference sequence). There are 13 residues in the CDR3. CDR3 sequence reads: CASSPTSGGSQFF. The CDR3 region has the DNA TGTGCCAGCAGCCCTACTAGCGGGGGTTCGCAGTTCTTC.

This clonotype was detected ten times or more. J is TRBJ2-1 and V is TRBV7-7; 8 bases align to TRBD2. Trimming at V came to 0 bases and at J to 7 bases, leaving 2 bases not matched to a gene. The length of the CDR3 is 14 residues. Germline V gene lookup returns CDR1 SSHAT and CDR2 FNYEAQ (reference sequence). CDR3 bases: TGTGCCAGCAGCTTAGCGTTAGCGGGGAATGAGCAGTTCTTC. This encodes CASSLALAGNEQFF.

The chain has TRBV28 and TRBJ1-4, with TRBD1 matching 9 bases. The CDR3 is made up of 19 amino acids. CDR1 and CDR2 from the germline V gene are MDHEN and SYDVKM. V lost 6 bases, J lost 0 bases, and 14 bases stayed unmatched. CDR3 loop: CASSPPPGDREATNEKLFF. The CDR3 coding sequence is TGTGCCAGCAGCCCGCCCCCGGGGGACAGGGAGGCAACTAATGAAAAACTGTTTTTT.

CDR3 in DNA: TGTGCCACCAGTGCCCCAGGGGACACCGGGGAGCTGTTTTTT. Protein product: CATSAPGDTGELFF. The chain combines TRBV24-1 with TRBJ2-2, with D possibly being TRBD1 (6 bases). CDR1 is KGHDR and CDR2 is SFDVKD in the germline V gene. This CDR3 comprises 14 residues. Trimming took off 5 bases at V and 3 bases at J, with 9 bases between the two ends.

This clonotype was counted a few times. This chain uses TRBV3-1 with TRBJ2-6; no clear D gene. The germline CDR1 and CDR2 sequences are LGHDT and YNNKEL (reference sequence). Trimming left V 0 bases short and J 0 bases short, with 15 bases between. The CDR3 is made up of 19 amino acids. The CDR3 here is CASSQEIPQSASGANVLTF. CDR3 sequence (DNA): TGTGCCAGCAGCCAAGAAATCCCCCAGTCCGCCTCTGGGGCCAACGTCCTGACTTTC.

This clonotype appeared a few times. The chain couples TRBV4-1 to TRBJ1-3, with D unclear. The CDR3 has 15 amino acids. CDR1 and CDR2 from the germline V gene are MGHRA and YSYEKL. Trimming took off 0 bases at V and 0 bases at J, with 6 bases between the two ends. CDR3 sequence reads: CASSQDFHSGNTIYF. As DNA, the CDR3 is TGCGCCAGCAGCCAAGATTTTCACTCTGGAAACACCATATATTTT.

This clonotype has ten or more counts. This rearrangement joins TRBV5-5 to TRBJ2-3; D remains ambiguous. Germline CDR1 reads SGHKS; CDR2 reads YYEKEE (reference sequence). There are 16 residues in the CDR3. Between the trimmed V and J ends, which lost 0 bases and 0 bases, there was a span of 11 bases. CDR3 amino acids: CASSLGVGFSTDTQYF. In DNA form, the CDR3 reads TGTGCCAGCAGCTTGGGAGTGGGCTTTAGCACAGATACGCAGTATTTT. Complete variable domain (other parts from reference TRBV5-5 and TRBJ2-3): DAGVTQSPTHLIKTRGQQVTLRCSPISGHKSVSWYQQVLGQGPQFIFQYYEKEERGRGNFPDRFSARQFPNYSSELNVNALLLGDSALYLCASSLGVGFSTDTQYFGPGTRLTVL.

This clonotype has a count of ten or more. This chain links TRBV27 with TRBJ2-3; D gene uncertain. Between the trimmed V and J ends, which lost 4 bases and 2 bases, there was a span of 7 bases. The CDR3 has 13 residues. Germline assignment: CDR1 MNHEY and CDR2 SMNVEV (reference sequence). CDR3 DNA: TGTGCCAGCAGTTATCGGGTCACAGATACGCAGTATTTT. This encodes CASSYRVTDTQYF.

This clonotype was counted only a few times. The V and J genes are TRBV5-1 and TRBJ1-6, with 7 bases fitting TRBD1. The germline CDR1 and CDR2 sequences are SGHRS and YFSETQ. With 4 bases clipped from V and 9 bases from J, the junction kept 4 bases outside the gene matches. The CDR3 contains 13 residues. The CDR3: CASSAGTASPLHF. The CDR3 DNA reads TGCGCCAGCAGCGCCGGGACAGCTTCACCCCTCCACTTT.

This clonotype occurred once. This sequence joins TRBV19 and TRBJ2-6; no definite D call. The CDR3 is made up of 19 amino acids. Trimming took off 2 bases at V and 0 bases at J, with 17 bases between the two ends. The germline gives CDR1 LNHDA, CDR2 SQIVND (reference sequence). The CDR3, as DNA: TGTGCCAGTAGTATAAGGCTTGGCAGAGAGAGCTCTGGGGCCAACGTCCTGACTTTC. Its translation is CASSIRLGRESSGANVLTF.

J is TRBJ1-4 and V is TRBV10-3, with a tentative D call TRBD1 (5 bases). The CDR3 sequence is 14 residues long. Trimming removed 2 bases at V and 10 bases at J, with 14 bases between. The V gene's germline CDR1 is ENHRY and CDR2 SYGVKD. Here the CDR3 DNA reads TGTGCCATCAGTGAGCCCCGACAGTCAGCAAAACTGTTTTTT. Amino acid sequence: CAISEPRQSAKLFF.